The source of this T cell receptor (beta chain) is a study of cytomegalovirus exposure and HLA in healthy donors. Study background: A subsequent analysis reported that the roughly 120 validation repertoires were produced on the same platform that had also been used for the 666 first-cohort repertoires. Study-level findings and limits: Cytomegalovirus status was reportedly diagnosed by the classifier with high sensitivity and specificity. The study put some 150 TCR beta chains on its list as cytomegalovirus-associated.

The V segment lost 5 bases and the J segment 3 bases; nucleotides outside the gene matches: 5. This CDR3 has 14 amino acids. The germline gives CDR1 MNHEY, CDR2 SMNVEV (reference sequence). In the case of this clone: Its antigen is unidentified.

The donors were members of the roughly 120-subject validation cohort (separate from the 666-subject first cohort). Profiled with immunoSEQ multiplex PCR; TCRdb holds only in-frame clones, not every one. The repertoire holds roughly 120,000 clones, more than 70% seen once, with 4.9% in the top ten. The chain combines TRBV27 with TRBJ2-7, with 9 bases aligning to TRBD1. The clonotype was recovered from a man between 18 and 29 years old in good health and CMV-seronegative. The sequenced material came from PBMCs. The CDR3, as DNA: TGTGCCAGCAGTCCGGGGACAGGGCTCTACGAGCAGTACTTC. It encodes CASSPGTGLYEQYF.